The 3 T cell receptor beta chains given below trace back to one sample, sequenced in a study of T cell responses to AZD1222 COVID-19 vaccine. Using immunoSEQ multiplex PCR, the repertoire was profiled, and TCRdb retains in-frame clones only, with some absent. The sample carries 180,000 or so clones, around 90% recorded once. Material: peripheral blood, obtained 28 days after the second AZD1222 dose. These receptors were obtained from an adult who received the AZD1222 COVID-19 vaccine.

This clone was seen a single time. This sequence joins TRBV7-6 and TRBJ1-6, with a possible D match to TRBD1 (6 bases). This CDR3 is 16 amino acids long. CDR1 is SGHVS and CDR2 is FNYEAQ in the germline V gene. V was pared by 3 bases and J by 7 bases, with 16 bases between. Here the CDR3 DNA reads TGTGCCAGCAGCTTGTCGTTGGACAGAGGGAATTCACCCCTCCACTTT. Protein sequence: CASSLSLDRGNSPLHF. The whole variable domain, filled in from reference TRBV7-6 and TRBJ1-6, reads GAGVSQSPRYKVTKRGQDVALRCDPISGHVSLYWYRQALGQGPEFLTYFNYEAQQDKSGLPNDRFSAERPEGSISTLTIQRTEQRDSAMYRCASSLSLDRGNSPLHFGNGTRLTVT.

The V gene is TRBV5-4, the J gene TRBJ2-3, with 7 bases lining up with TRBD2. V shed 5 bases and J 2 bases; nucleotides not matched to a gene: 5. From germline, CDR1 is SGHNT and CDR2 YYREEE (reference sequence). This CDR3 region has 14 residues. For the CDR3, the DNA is TGTGCCAGCAGTTCCGGGACTACCACAGATACGCAGTATTTT. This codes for CASSSGTTTDTQYF.

The CDR3 region is CAWSVRGSYEQYF. The CDR3, as DNA: TGTGCCTGGAGTGTACGGGGCTCCTACGAGCAGTACTTC. This chain links TRBV30 with TRBJ2-7; D may be TRBD2 (5 bases). The V end was cut by 0 bases, the J end by 0 bases, with 6 bases between. The CDR3 loop spans 13 amino acids. CDR1 is GTSNPN and CDR2 is SVGIG in the germline V gene (reference sequence).